This TCR beta chain was sequenced during a study of beta chain features in type 1 diabetes. Concerning this clone itself: Its specificity is unknown.

Trimming took off 3 bases at V and 4 bases at J, with 9 bases between the two ends. The CDR3 is 13 amino acids. Germline V gene sequence: CDR1 GTSNPN, CDR2 SVGIG (reference sequence). Study observations and caveats: Whether TCRB rearrangement is influenced by HLA type was left unresolved in this analysis. Type 1 diabetes patients showed a moderate but significant shortening of TCRB CDR3s in all four CD4+ subsets.

The sequenced template was cDNA made from the entire isolated RNA. Method: immunoSEQ multiplex PCR; TCRdb's copy keeps in-frame clones and lacks some. The sample carries approximately 260,000 clones, roughly 25% recorded once. The chain has TRBV30 and TRBJ1-4; the D gene is possibly TRBD1 (5 bases). The sequence was collected from a woman younger than 45 with type 1 diabetes. The source material was naive CD4+ T cells from blood. The CDR3 region is CAWSTGINEKLFF. In nucleotides, the CDR3 is TGTGCCTGGAGCACAGGTATTAATGAAAAACTGTTTTTT.